Presented here are 4 T cell receptor beta chains from one specimen sequenced in a study of control samples from healthy donors and cancer patients (dated by TCRdb to 2018 to 2021). Libraries were built with the immunoSEQ multiplex PCR assay. Imported from immuneACCESS, the table was reduced by TCRdb to in-frame sequences with V and J called. These copies leave out some clones; in studies compared against another copy, an unresolved V gene accounts for under half, and the cause of the remainder is not known. The sample has about 120,000 clones on record, over 85% of them singletons. The ten largest clones represent about 2.8% of the sample. Sequencing used blood. These receptors originate from a man aged 30-40 years in good health.

V and J are TRBV6-5 and TRBJ2-5, with TRBD1 matching over 7 bases. Germline-derived CDR1 and CDR2 are MNHEY and SVGAGI. V lost 6 bases, J lost 2 bases, and 6 bases stayed unmatched. This CDR3 has 14 amino acids. CDR3 amino acids: CASRAGGRQETQYF. The DNA for the CDR3 is TGTGCCAGCAGAGCAGGGGGTAGGCAAGAGACCCAGTACTTC.

The rearrangement joins TRBV27 to TRBJ1-2; the D is unclear. CDR3 length: 15 residues. From germline, CDR1 is MNHEY and CDR2 SMNVEV (reference sequence). V was shortened by 6 bases and J by 8 bases, with 22 bases between the two germline ends. CDR3 nucleotides: TGTGCCAGCAGCCCCTTTATTAAACGCGCGTCCGGCTACACCTTC. This sequence encodes CASSPFIKRASGYTF.

The chain is built from TRBV11-1 and TRBJ1-3; TRBD1 matches at 7 bases. The germline V gene has CDR1 SGHAT and CDR2 FQDESV (reference sequence). The CDR3 length is 14 residues. Trimming cost V 5 bases and J 1 base; bases outside gene matches: 2. The CDR3 loop reads CASSMTGSGNTIYF. For the CDR3, the DNA is TGTGCCAGCAGCATGACAGGGTCTGGAAACACCATATATTTT. The complete variable domain, with remaining parts taken from reference TRBV11-1 and TRBJ1-3, reads EAEVAQSPRYKITEKSQAVAFWCDPISGHATLYWYRQILGQGPELLVQFQDESVVDDSQLPKDRFSAERLKGVDSTLKIQPAELGDSAMYLCASSMTGSGNTIYFGEGSWLTVV.

This sequence joins TRBV24-1 and TRBJ2-2; D remains ambiguous. V lost 4 bases to trimming and J lost 0 bases, with 14 bases between them. The length of the CDR3 is 17 residues. CDR1 is KGHDR, CDR2 SFDVKD, per germline. CDR3 sequence: CATSDPGLTTNTGELFF. CDR3 coding DNA: TGTGCCACCAGTGACCCTGGGCTTACGACGAACACCGGGGAGCTGTTTTTT.